This T cell receptor beta chain was observed in a study of shared clonotypes between healthy human individuals. Naive CD8 populations comprised CD45RO-negative cells positively selected for CCR7, excluding terminally differentiated effector memory CD45RA+ cells. Each sample came from a Caucasian adult donor living in Nashville, Tennessee. Using immunoSEQ multiplex PCR, the repertoire was profiled, and TCRdb retains in-frame clones only, with some absent. The table includes millions of clones, approximately 95% detected once. Worth noting for this clone: The antigen is undetermined.

From germline, CDR1 is MNHEY and CDR2 SVGAGI. This CDR3 has 13 amino acids. With 6 bases removed from V and 6 bases from J, the gap between germline ends came to 15 bases. Study-level results: An effect of sequencing depth on clonotype sharing among donors was expected. A generally larger estimated richness was seen in naive subsets than in memory subsets.

The chain recombines TRBV6-5 with TRBJ2-7; D gene unclear. Specimen: naive CD8+ T cells sorted from blood. The TCR was taken from a man between 18 and 35 years old in good health. The CDR3 spells CASRYNSMGEQYF. The CDR3 DNA reads TGTGCCAGCAGATATAATTCGATGGGCGAGCAGTACTTC.